Shown below are 4 T cell receptor beta chains from a single sample sequenced in a study of T-cell memory formation after mild COVID-19. TCRdb independently ran MiXCR on the 5' RACE reads; one entry per CDR3 protein. This sample carries under 35,000 distinct CDR3 sequences, around 15% of them seen once, and the ten largest clones take 1.2% to 1.5%. The sample comprised PBMCs or a T cell subset sorted from them (not recorded which). The receptors were gathered from an adult who had mild COVID-19 (a few samples of this study predate the infection). Cell type and time point are not known.

The sample holds many counts of this clonotype. This rearrangement joins TRBV7-9 to TRBJ2-2; 12 bases fit TRBD1. J was trimmed by 4 bases and V by 2 bases; bases with no gene match: 8. CDR3 length: 18 amino acids. Germline V CDR1 and CDR2: SEHNR, FQNEAQ (reference sequence). This chain's CDR3 is CASSLPPGQGALTGELFF. The CDR3 DNA reads TGTGCCAGCAGCTTACCACCGGGACAGGGGGCGCTCACCGGGGAGCTGTTTTTT. Full variable domain (rest looked up from reference TRBV7-9 and TRBJ2-2): DTGVSQNPRHKITKRGQNVTFRCDPISEHNRLYWYRQTLGQGPEFLTYFQNEAQLEKSRLLSDRFSAERPKGSFSTLEIQRTEQGDSAMYLCASSLPPGQGALTGELFFGEGSRLTVL.

In this sample, this clonotype turned up many times. The rearrangement joins TRBV5-1 to TRBJ2-7; 7 bases map to TRBD2. Germline trimming cut 4 bases from V and 2 bases from J; bases unmatched to any gene: 6. The germline CDR1 and CDR2 sequences are SGHRS and YFSETQ. This CDR3 contains 14 residues. The CDR3 protein is CASSEAGVTYEQYF. The CDR3 nucleotides are TGCGCCAGCAGCGAGGCGGGGGTTACCTACGAGCAGTACTTC.

This clonotype came up many times. CDR3 bases: TGTGCCACCCGATATCCTGGAAACACCATATATTTT. It specifies CATRYPGNTIYF. The chain links TRBV15 to TRBJ1-3; D is undetermined. Trimming stripped 8 bases from V and 2 bases from J, with 7 bases between. The CDR3 consists of 12 residues. Germline V gene sequence: CDR1 LNHNV, CDR2 YYDKDF (reference sequence).

The table lists this clonotype with many counts. The J gene is TRBJ2-5, the V gene TRBV11-2; 9 bases fit TRBD2. Germline CDR1 and CDR2: SGHAT and FQNNGV. J lost 5 bases, V lost 1 base, and 8 bases had no gene match. The length of the CDR3 is 16 residues. DNA for the CDR3: TGTGCCAGCAGCTTAGCGCTAGCGGGGATGAGGGAGACCCAGTACTTC. Translation: CASSLALAGMRETQYF.